Following are 2 T cell receptor beta chains from one sample sequenced in a study of CD8 T cells in ankylosing spondylitis. TCRdb ran MiXCR on the 5' RACE reads and lists one entry per CDR3 protein. The data contain a few hundred thousand distinct CDR3 sequences, about 13% of them singletons. These TCRs' antigens remain unknown. General study results and limits: Typical of ankylosing spondylitis blood, it appeared, was a TCR beta motif of eight highly homologous variants.

Sequences were obtained from blood, either unsorted or a sorted T cell fraction (not recorded which). The receptors were sampled from a male donor with ankylosing spondylitis.

The chain joins TRBV20-1 to TRBJ2-2; 14 bases map to TRBD2. From germline, CDR1 is DFQATT and CDR2 SNEGSKA (reference sequence). CDR3 length equals 18 residues. The V gene end was trimmed by 5 bases and the J gene end by 3 bases; junction bases not matched to a gene: 11. This CDR3 is CSARSGLAGEADTGELFF. CDR3 nucleotide sequence: TGCAGTGCTCGGTCGGGACTAGCGGGAGAGGCGGACACCGGGGAGCTGTTTTTT.

This clonotype has only one observation. The chain recombines TRBV20-1 with TRBJ1-6; D is undetermined. The CDR3 covers 13 residues. Trimming pared 6 bases from V and 8 bases from J, leaving 14 bases between. The V gene's germline CDR1 is DFQATT and CDR2 SNEGSKA (reference sequence). The CDR3 bases are TGCAGTGCCTTGGCCATACGGGATTCACCCCTCCACTTT. Translating gives CSALAIRDSPLHF.